The rows below give T cell receptor beta chains drawn from one sample of a study of metastatic and nonmetastatic thyroid tumors. TCRdb called clones again from the PCR reads with MiXCR. Of some 10,000 clones listed, approximately 11% are singletons. The specimen sequenced was tumor tissue. Every receptor here comes from a female donor with papillary thyroid cancer or a benign thyroid nodule (not recorded which). Some clones in this sample may be carry-over from other donors' samples. CDR3s include the opening cysteine and the closing phenylalanine or tryptophan. The D gene is left open where the match is weak. Clone size, where shown, is once, few, many, or a class for clones that have expanded.

size,J,D,length,V,CDR3,DNA
NA,TRBJ1-2,TRBD1,12,TRBV20-1,CSAIGTGRGYTF,TGCAGTGCTATAGGGACAGGGCGGGGCTACACCTTT
medium-sized,TRBJ2-7,NA,14,TRBV12-3/TRBV12-4,CASSPATGIYEQYF,TGTGCCAGCAGTCCCGCTACAGGGATCTACGAGCAGTACTTC
many,TRBJ1-5,TRBD1,16,TRBV4-2,CASSQDRRDRVGPQHF,TGTGCCAGCAGCCAAGATAGGCGGGACAGGGTAGGGCCCCAGCATTTT
NA,TRBJ2-2,NA,17,TRBV2,CASSVFQPAANTWELFF,TGTGCCAGCAGTGTATTTCAGCCCGCGGCTAACACCTGGGAGCTGTTTTTT
many,TRBJ1-1,NA,17,TRBV9,CASSVMDRTYRNTEAFF,TGTGCCAGCAGCGTAATGGACCGAACCTATAGGAACACTGAAGCTTTCTTT
many,TRBJ1-5,NA,16,TRBV2,CASSEETAYSNQPQHF,TGTGCCAGCAGTGAAGAGACAGCTTATAGCAATCAGCCCCAGCATTTT
medium-sized,TRBJ2-1,NA,15,TRBV10-3,CAISESPLGGNEQFF,TGTGCCATCAGTGAGTCCCCCTTGGGGGGCAATGAGCAGTTCTTC
medium-sized,TRBJ1-5,NA,14,TRBV12-3/TRBV12-4,CASSLGHSNQPQHF,TGTGCCAGCAGTTTAGGCCATAGCAATCAGCCCCAGCATTTT
medium-sized,TRBJ1-2,NA,12,TRBV28,CASSVGFYGYTF,TGTGCCAGCAGTGTAGGGTTCTATGGCTACACCTTC
many,TRBJ2-3,NA,18,TRBV30,CAWSVAPWQFGSTDTQYF,TGTGCCTGGAGTGTAGCCCCCTGGCAGTTTGGAAGCACAGATACGCAGTATTTT
many,TRBJ2-1,NA,15,TRBV20-1,CSATNIEGRHNEQFF,TGCAGTGCCACCAACATAGAGGGCCGCCACAATGAGCAGTTCTTC
many,TRBJ2-2,NA,15,TRBV5-6,CASSFKLQNTGELFF,TGTGCCAGCAGCTTCAAACTTCAGAACACCGGGGAGCTGTTTTTT
many,TRBJ2-3,NA,17,TRBV10-1,CASSDGKGSISTDTQYF,TGCGCCAGCAGTGATGGAAAAGGATCAATTAGCACAGATACGCAGTATTTT
medium-sized,TRBJ1-1,TRBD1,14,TRBV12-3/TRBV12-4,CASSLGDRETEAFF,TGTGCCAGCAGTTTGGGGGACAGGGAAACTGAAGCTTTCTTT
many,TRBJ2-1,NA,14,TRBV11-3,CASSLKSLSPEQFF,TGTGCCAGCAGCTTAAAATCCCTTTCGCCTGAGCAGTTCTTC
many,TRBJ1-2,NA,14,TRBV7-9,CASSLAGALSGYTF,TGTGCCAGCAGCTTAGCCGGGGCCCTGAGTGGCTACACCTTC
medium-sized,TRBJ2-6,NA,14,TRBV6-1,CASSGPGGANVLTF,TGTGCCAGCAGTGGCCCCGGTGGGGCCAACGTCCTGACTTTC
many,TRBJ1-5,NA,13,TRBV30,CAWSAGRNQPQHF,TGTGCCTGGAGTGCCGGGAGGAATCAGCCCCAGCATTTT
few,TRBJ2-3,NA,15,TRBV28,CASSPSNLAADTQYF,TGTGCCAGCAGCCCCTCCAATCTGGCGGCAGATACGCAGTATTTT
many,TRBJ2-3,NA,15,TRBV4-1,CASARDATSTDTQYF,TGCGCCAGCGCCCGGGACGCCACTAGCACAGATACGCAGTATTTT
many,TRBJ2-3,NA,15,TRBV9,CASSISGTSTDTQYF,TGTGCCAGCAGCATATCCGGGACTAGCACAGATACGCAGTATTTT
NA,TRBJ2-2,TRBD1,14,TRBV19,CASSIRGLPGELFF,TGTGCCAGTAGTATAAGGGGGCTCCCCGGGGAGCTGTTTTTT
many,TRBJ1-1,NA,15,TRBV5-4,CASSFSGNRITEAFF,TGTGCCAGCAGCTTCTCAGGGAATAGGATCACTGAAGCTTTCTTT
NA,TRBJ1-6,NA,15,TRBV28,CASSPILGEGSPLHF,TGTGCCAGCAGTCCAATTCTGGGAGAGGGTTCACCCCTCCACTTT
NA,TRBJ2-2,NA,14,TRBV7-3,CASSSPGPPGELFF,TGTGCCAGCAGCTCCCCGGGTCCCCCCGGGGAGCTGTTTTTT
many,TRBJ2-3,TRBD2,17,TRBV20-1,CSSTGLAGDLPTDTQYF,TGCAGTTCGACTGGACTAGCGGGAGATCTCCCCACAGATACGCAGTATTTT
many,TRBJ1-4,NA,16,TRBV4-1,CASSQTAGTPGEKLFF,TGCGCCAGCAGCCAAACAGCCGGGACCCCGGGGGAAAAACTGTTTTTT
NA,TRBJ2-7,TRBD1,14,TRBV20-1,CSASPGQGAYEQYF,TGCAGTGCATCTCCGGGACAGGGGGCCTACGAGCAGTACTTC
NA,TRBJ2-3,NA,16,TRBV30,CAWSGGGGIGTDTQYF,TGTGCCTGGAGTGGTGGGGGCGGGATAGGCACAGATACGCAGTATTTT
many,TRBJ2-3,TRBD2,15,TRBV20-1,CSAQKLAGAGDTQYF,TGCAGTGCTCAAAAACTAGCGGGAGCAGGAGATACGCAGTATTTT
many,TRBJ2-7,NA,14,TRBV20-1,CSARDEGRGYEQYF,TGCAGTGCTAGAGATGAAGGTAGGGGATACGAGCAGTACTTC
many,TRBJ2-1,TRBD2,17,TRBV2,CASSGPGGTTLLDEQFF,TGTGCCAGCAGCGGCCCCGGGGGGACCACCCTCTTGGATGAGCAGTTCTTC